The 15 T cell receptor beta chains reported below all come from one sample, sequenced in a study of cytomegalovirus exposure and HLA in healthy donors. PCR was performed using 60 Vbeta and 13 Jbeta primers. Sequencing used immunoSEQ multiplex PCR; TCRdb keeps in-frame clones, though not all of them. This repertoire shows 90,000 to 110,000 clones, 76% found once; its top ten account for roughly 8%. The sample was PBMCs. The receptor set was obtained from a woman aged 45-60 years in good health and CMV-seropositive.

The CDR3, as DNA: TGCAGCTCTGGGGGGTACAATGAGCAGTTCTTC. This sequence encodes CSSGGYNEQFF. V gene TRBV29-1 combines with J gene TRBJ2-1, with a possible D match to TRBD2 (6 bases). Germline V gene lookup returns CDR1 SQVTM and CDR2 ANQGSEA. Trimming took off 8 bases at V and 4 bases at J, with 9 bases between the two ends. The CDR3 spans 11 residues.

The chain combines TRBV7-3 with TRBJ2-3, with 7 nucleotides matching TRBD2. The CDR3 consists of 16 residues. V shed 0 bases and J 6 bases; nucleotides not matched to a gene: 9. Per germline, CDR1 SGHTA and CDR2 FQGTGA. CDR3 sequence reads: CASSLTSGKLADTQYF. CDR3 nucleotides: TGTGCCAGCAGCTTAACCAGCGGGAAATTAGCGGATACGCAGTATTTT.

The rearrangement uses TRBV5-1 and TRBJ2-5, with 7 bases lining up with TRBD2. The CDR3 loop spans 17 amino acids. V gave up 4 bases and J gave up 4 bases; unmatched junction bases: 16. The V gene's germline CDR1 is SGHRS and CDR2 YFSETQ. This CDR3 reads CASSRLGRVGPLETQYF. CDR3 coding DNA: TGCGCCAGCAGCCGGCTGGGGAGGGTCGGGCCTTTAGAGACCCAGTACTTC.

The chain employs TRBV7-3 and TRBJ2-2; no clear D. Trimming left V 1 base short and J 5 bases short, with 5 bases between. Germline loops: CDR1 SGHTA, CDR2 FQGTGA. This CDR3 region has 13 residues. As DNA, the CDR3 is TGTGCCAGCAGCTTAATACAGACCGGGGAGCTGTTTTTT. This encodes CASSLIQTGELFF.

The chain has TRBV4-2 and TRBJ2-5, with 15 bases fitting TRBD2. The junction had 4 bases not matched to a gene; V was cut back by 3 bases and J by 5 bases. Germline assignment: CDR1 LGHNA and CDR2 YNFKEQ. This CDR3 spans 16 amino acids. The CDR3 nucleotides read TGTGCCAGCAGCCATGCCGGGACTAGCGGGGGGGAGACCCAGTACTTC. This gives the protein CASSHAGTSGGETQYF.

This clone was counted only a few times. The chain links TRBV14 to TRBJ2-5; TRBD2 agrees at 10 bases. Germline CDR1 is SGHDN and CDR2 is FVKESK. V lost 3 bases and J lost 4; bases outside the gene matches: 8. There are 16 residues in the CDR3. Written as DNA, the CDR3 is TGTGCCAGCAGCCACGCGGGAGCGGGGGGGCGAGAGACCCAGTACTTC. Translation: CASSHAGAGGRETQYF.

In this sample, this clone turned up a few times. The same CDR3 is also encoded by other DNA sequences in this sample. The V gene is TRBV6-5, the J gene TRBJ1-2, with 10 bases lining up with TRBD1. With V trimmed by 5 bases and J by 6 bases, 6 bases remained unmatched. Germline lookup yields CDR1 MNHEY and CDR2 SVGAGI. The length of the CDR3 is 14 residues. CDR3 bases: TGTGCCAGCAGTCGACAGGGGGCTAGGGATGGCTACACCTTC. This sequence encodes CASSRQGARDGYTF.

V is TRBV21-1 and J is TRBJ1-5; TRBD1 is the table's D call and was not checked against the DNA. TRBV21-1 is assigned pseudogene status. The CDR3 contains 13 residues. For the CDR3, the DNA is TGTGCCAGCAGCAAGGTAGGGGATCAGCCCCAGCATTTT. It translates to CASSKVGDQPQHF.

This clone was recorded a few times. The chain carries TRBV2 and TRBJ2-5, with 15 bases that match TRBD2. V shed 6 bases, J shed 5 bases, and the junction held 4 bases outside the gene matches. Germline V gene sequence: CDR1 SNHLY, CDR2 FYNNEI. The CDR3 runs to 15 residues. CDR3 region: CASRRTSGGAETQYF. CDR3 DNA: TGTGCCAGCAGACGGACTAGCGGGGGGGCTGAGACCCAGTACTTC. The full variable domain, its missing parts supplied by reference TRBV2 and TRBJ2-5, is EPEVTQTPSHQVTQMGQEVILRCVPISNHLYFYWYRQILGQKVEFLVSFYNNEISEKSEIFDDQFSVERPDGSNFTLKIRSTKLEDSAMYFCASRRTSGGAETQYFGPGTRLLVL.

This clone was found a few times. The sample has other DNA sequences that encode this CDR3 too. The V and J genes are TRBV18 and TRBJ1-1; 8 nucleotides align to TRBD1. The CDR3 runs 13 residues. V dropped 3 bases and J dropped 4; count of bases not matched to a gene: 1. From germline, CDR1 is KGHSH and CDR2 LQKENI. In nucleotides, the CDR3 is TGTGCCAGCTCACCCACAGGGGGCACTGAAGCTTTCTTT. The encoded protein is CASSPTGGTEAFF. The variable domain in full, completed from reference TRBV18 and TRBJ1-1, reads NAGVMQNPRHLVRRRGQEARLRCSPMKGHSHVYWYRQLPEEGLKFMVYLQKENIIDESGMPKERFSAEFPKEGPSILRIQQVVRGDSAAYFCASSPTGGTEAFFGQGTRLTVV.

The V gene is TRBV18, the J gene TRBJ1-3, with 7 bases aligning to TRBD1. The ends lost 1 base at V and 0 bases at J; junction bases unmatched: 3. CDR3 length: 16 residues. Germline V lookup: CDR1 KGHSH, CDR2 LQKENI. CDR3 sequence: CASSPLGTASGNTIYF. CDR3 DNA sequence: TGTGCCAGCTCACCACTAGGGACAGCCTCTGGAAACACCATATATTTT.

The CDR3 spells CASSIDRGTGRENTEAFF. In nucleotides, the CDR3 is TGTGCCAGTAGTATAGATCGCGGGACAGGGAGGGAGAACACTGAAGCTTTCTTT. This chain links TRBV19 with TRBJ1-1; 9 nucleotides agree with TRBD1. Germline V gene data show CDR1 as LNHDA and CDR2 as SQIVND (reference sequence). The V gene end was trimmed by 0 bases and the J gene end by 1 base; junction bases not matched to a gene: 9. This CDR3 is built from 18 residues.

V and J are TRBV2 and TRBJ1-1; 9 bases line up with TRBD1. From germline, CDR1 is SNHLY and CDR2 FYNNEI. V shed 6 bases, J shed 3 bases, and the junction held 5 bases outside the gene matches. This CDR3 region has 14 residues. The CDR3 loop reads CASREDRGYTEAFF. CDR3 in DNA: TGTGCCAGCAGGGAGGACAGGGGTTACACTGAAGCTTTCTTT.

The rearrangement uses TRBV6-5 and TRBJ1-1; D is possibly TRBD1 (6 bases). Per germline, CDR1 MNHEY and CDR2 SVGAGI. The CDR3 sequence is 13 residues long. The V gene lost 6 bases and the J gene lost 6 bases, with 14 bases spanning the gap. The CDR3 is CASRSTGTAEAFF. CDR3 in DNA: TGTGCCAGCAGGAGCACAGGGACCGCTGAAGCTTTCTTT.

This clone was found a few times. This chain's CDR3 is CASRPIQGKGNSYEQYF. For the CDR3, the DNA is TGCGCCAGCAGGCCCATTCAGGGTAAGGGCAACTCCTACGAGCAGTACTTC. This sequence joins TRBV10-1 and TRBJ2-7, with a tentative D call TRBD1 (5 bases). Germline-derived CDR1 and CDR2 are WNHNN and SYGVQD (reference sequence). This CDR3 region has 17 residues. The V and J ends lost 6 bases and 0 bases respectively, with 21 bases between them.